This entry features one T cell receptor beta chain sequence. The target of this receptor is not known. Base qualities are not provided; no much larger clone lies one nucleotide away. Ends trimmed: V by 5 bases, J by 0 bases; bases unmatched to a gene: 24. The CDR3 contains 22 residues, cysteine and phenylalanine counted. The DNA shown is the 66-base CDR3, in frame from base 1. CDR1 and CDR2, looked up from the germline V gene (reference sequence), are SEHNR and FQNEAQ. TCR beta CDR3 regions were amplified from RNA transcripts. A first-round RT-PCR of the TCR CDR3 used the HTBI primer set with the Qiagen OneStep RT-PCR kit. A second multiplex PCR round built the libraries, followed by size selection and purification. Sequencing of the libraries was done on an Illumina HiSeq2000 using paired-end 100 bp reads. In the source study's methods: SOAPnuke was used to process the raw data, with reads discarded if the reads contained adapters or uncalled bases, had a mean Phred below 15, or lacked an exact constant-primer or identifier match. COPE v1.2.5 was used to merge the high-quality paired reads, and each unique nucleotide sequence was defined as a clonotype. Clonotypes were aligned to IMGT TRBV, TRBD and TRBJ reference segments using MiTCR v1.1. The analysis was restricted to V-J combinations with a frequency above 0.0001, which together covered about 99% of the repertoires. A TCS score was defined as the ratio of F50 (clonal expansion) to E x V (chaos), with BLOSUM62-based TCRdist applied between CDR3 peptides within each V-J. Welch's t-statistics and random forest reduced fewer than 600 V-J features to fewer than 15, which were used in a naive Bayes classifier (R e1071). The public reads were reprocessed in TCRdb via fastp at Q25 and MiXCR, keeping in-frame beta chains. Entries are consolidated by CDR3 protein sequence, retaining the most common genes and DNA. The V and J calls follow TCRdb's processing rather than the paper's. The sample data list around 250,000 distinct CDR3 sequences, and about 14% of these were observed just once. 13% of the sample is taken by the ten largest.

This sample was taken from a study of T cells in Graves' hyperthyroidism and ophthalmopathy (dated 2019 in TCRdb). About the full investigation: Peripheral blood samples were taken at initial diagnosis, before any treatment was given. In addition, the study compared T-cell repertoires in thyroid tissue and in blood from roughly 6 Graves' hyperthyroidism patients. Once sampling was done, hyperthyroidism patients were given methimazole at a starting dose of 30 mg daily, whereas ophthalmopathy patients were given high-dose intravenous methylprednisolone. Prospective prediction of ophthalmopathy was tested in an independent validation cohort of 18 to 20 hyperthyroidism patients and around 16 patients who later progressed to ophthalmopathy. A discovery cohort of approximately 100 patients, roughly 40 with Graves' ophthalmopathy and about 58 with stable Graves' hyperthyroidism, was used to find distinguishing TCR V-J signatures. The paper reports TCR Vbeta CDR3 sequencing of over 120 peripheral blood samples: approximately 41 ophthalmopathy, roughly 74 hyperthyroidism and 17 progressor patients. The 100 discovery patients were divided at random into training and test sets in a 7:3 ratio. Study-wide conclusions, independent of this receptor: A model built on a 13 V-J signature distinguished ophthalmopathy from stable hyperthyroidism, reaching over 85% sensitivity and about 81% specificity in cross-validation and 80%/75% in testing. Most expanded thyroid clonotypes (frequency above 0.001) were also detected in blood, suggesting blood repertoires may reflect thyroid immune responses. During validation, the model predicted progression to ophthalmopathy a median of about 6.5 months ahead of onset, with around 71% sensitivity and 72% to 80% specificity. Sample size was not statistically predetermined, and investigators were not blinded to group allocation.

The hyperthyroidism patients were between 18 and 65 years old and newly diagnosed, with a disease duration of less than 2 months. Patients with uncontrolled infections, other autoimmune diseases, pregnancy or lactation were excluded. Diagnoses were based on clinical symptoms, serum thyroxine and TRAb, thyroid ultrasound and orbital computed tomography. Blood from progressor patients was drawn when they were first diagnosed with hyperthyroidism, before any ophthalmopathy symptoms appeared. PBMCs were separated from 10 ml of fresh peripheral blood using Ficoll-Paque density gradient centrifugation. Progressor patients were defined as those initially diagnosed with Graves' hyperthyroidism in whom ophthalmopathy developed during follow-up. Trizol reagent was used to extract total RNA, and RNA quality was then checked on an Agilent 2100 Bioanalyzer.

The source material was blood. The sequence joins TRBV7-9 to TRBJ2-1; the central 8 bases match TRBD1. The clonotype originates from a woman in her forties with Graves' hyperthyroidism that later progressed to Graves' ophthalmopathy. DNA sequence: TGTGCCAGCAGCCCCAGTGTCATGGACAGGGCAGGTCCACCGAACTCCTACAATGAGCAGTTCTTC. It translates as CASSPSVMDRAGPPNSYNEQFF.